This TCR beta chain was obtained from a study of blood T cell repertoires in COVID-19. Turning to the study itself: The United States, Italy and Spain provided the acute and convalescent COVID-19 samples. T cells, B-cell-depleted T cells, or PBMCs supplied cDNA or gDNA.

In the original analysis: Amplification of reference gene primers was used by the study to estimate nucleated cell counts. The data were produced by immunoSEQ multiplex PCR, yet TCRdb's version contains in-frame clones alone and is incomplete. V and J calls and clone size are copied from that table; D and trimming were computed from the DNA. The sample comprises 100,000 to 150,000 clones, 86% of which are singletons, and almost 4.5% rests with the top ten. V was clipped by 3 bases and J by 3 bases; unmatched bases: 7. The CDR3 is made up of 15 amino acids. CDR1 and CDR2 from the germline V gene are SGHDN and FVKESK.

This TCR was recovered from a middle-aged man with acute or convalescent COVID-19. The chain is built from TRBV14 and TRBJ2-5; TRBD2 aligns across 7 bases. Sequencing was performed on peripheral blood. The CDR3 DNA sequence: TGTGCCAGCAGCCAGGACTGGACTAGAAAAGAGACCCAGTACTTC. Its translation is CASSQDWTRKETQYF.